The 26 T cell receptor beta chains below were found in one sample sequenced in a study of Graves' ophthalmopathy and Graves' hyperthyroidism. Amplified TCR beta CDR3 regions were obtained using RNA transcripts as template. The authors performed first-round RT-PCR with HTBI primers and then a second-round multiplex PCR. In TCRdb, the multiplex PCR reads were re-called with MiXCR into one record per CDR3 protein. The repertoire includes 300,000 to 400,000 distinct CDR3 sequences, 17% of them detected once, and roughly 2.3% sits in the top ten. The sample was peripheral blood. The receptors stem from an adult woman with stable Graves' hyperthyroidism.

Note on this clonotype: This could be a read error, since a much larger clone is one nucleotide away. The chain combines TRBV10-3 with TRBJ2-7; no clear D gene. The CDR3 sequence is 15 residues long. In germline, CDR1 is ENHRY, CDR2 SYGVKD. The germline V and J ends were trimmed by 5 bases and 7 bases, with 21 bases remaining between them. The CDR3 nucleotides read TGTGCCATCAGTACTTCCACCGGCCCCCCGACTGAGCAGTACGTC. Residues: CAISTSTGPPTEQYV.

This clonotype was picked up many times. The chain employs TRBV12-3 or TRBV12-4 and TRBJ2-7; 7 nucleotides line up with TRBD2. Losses at the gene ends were 1 base for V and 2 bases for J; bases not matched to a gene: 2. CDR3 length: 14 residues. The CDR3 DNA is TGTGCCAGCAGTTTAGGGGACTACCCCTACGAGCAGTACTTC. Its protein product is CASSLGDYPYEQYF.

This clonotype was counted only a few times. The rearrangement joins TRBV9 to TRBJ1-2; D remains unclear. CDR1 SGDLS and CDR2 YYNGEE come from the germline V gene. V lost 3 bases, J lost 8 bases, and 20 bases lay in between. The length of the CDR3 is 15 residues. The CDR3 DNA follows: TGTGCCAGCAGCGCCGAGGACGGAACCCTATTCGGCTACACCTTC. Encoded protein: CASSAEDGTLFGYTF.

The chain joins TRBV30 to TRBJ2-7, with D possibly being TRBD2 (5 bases). The germline V gene has CDR1 GTSNPN and CDR2 SVGIG (reference sequence). This CDR3 comprises 13 residues. V lost 2 bases to trimming and J lost 5 bases, with 13 bases between them. CDR3 DNA: TGTGCCTGGAGTTCCACGCTCGGGAACGAGCAGTACTTC. It encodes CAWSSTLGNEQYF. The entire variable domain, with the rest obtained from reference TRBV30 and TRBJ2-7, is as follows: SQTIHQWPATLVQPVGSPLSLECTVEGTSNPNLYWYRQAAGRGLQLLFYSVGIGQISSEVPQNLSASRPQDRQFILSSKKLLLSDSGFYLCAWSSTLGNEQYFGPGTRLTVT.

This clonotype occurred a few times. The chain carries TRBV4-3 and TRBJ2-7; no firm D call. The CDR3 runs 13 residues. The V gene's germline CDR1 is LGHNA and CDR2 YSLEER. Trimming removed 1 base from V and 7 bases from J, with 11 bases in between. In nucleotides, the CDR3 is TGCGCCAGCAGCCAAGTCCGGTCTAGAGAGCAGTACTTC. This codes for CASSQVRSREQYF.

In its sample, this clonotype was seen many times. This rearrangement joins TRBV12-3 or TRBV12-4 to TRBJ1-2; tentative D call: TRBD1 (5 bases). The ends were cut back, 9 bases at V and 0 bases at J, with 14 bases in the middle. The CDR3 totals 14 residues. CDR3 protein: CASSWDGANYGYTF. The CDR3, as DNA: TGTGCCAGTTCATGGGACGGTGCTAACTATGGCTACACCTTC.

This clonotype was detected many times. The rearrangement uses TRBV28 and TRBJ1-5; TRBD1 matches 8 bases. CDR1 is MDHEN and CDR2 is SYDVKM in the germline V gene. CDR3 length equals 16 residues. V shed 3 bases, J shed 6 bases, and the junction held 10 bases outside the gene matches. The CDR3 DNA is TGTGCCAGCAGTTTCTTGGCAGGGGGCAGAGGTCAGCCCCAGCATTTT. It translates to CASSFLAGGRGQPQHF.

This chain connects TRBV12-3 or TRBV12-4 to TRBJ1-5; D ambiguous. This CDR3 has 12 residues. Trimming took 4 bases from V and 4 from J, leaving 5 bases between them. CDR3 in amino acids: CASSSANQPQHF. The CDR3 DNA sequence: TGTGCCAGCAGTTCTGCTAATCAGCCCCAGCATTTT.

In this sample, this clonotype turned up many times. The chain couples TRBV11-2 to TRBJ1-1; no definite D call. There are 13 residues in the CDR3. The V end was cut by 1 base, the J end by 4 bases, with 7 bases between. The germline V gene encodes CDR1 SGHAT and CDR2 FQNNGV. The CDR3 region has the DNA TGTGCCAGCAGCTTAGCTGCTCCCACTGAAGCTTTCTTT. Translating gives CASSLAAPTEAFF.

This clonotype showed up many times. This sequence joins TRBV6-2 or TRBV6-3 and TRBJ2-2, with 7 nucleotides matching TRBD2. Per the germline V gene, CDR1 is MNHEY and CDR2 is SVGEGT. Trimming removed 1 base from V and 4 bases from J; junction bases left unmatched: 3. The CDR3 contains 15 residues. The CDR3, as DNA: TGTGCCAGCAGTTACTGGGACTACATCACCGGGGAGCTGTTTTTT. Translating gives CASSYWDYITGELFF.

This clonotype was seen a few times. A much larger clone differs by one base, so this may be a read error. Because it lacks the conserved phenylalanine or tryptophan at the end, this CDR3 is likely a read error. The CDR3 sequence: CASSLGSGSTDTQYL. The CDR3, as DNA: TGTGCTAGCAGCTTAGGTAGCGGTAGCACAGATACGCAGTATCTT. The chain joins TRBV7-7 to TRBJ2-3, with a possible D match to TRBD2 (6 bases). This CDR3 comprises 15 residues. Germline V gives CDR1 SSHAT, CDR2 FNYEAQ (reference sequence).

This clonotype showed up many times. This chain uses TRBV20-1 with TRBJ1-2; no definite D call. Trimming shortened V by 3 bases and J by 2 bases, and 7 bases separated the two germline ends. The V gene's germline CDR1 is DFQATT and CDR2 SNEGSKA (reference sequence). CDR3 length: 12 amino acids. The CDR3 sequence is CSARSDNYGYTF. The CDR3 nucleotides read TGCAGTGCTAGGTCAGACAACTATGGCTACACCTTC.

In the case of this clonotype: Being one base from a much bigger clone, this may be a read error. The rearrangement joins TRBV18 to TRBJ1-1; D is perhaps TRBD1 (5 bases). There are 14 residues in the CDR3. The germline V gene has CDR1 KGHSH and CDR2 LQKENI. The CDR3 loop reads CASSGGTVNTEALF. CDR3 nucleotide sequence: TGTGCCAGCTCAGGAGGGACGGTGAACACTGAAGCTTTGTTT.

In its sample, this clonotype was seen many times. The chain carries TRBV20-1 and TRBJ2-2, with 7 bases fitting TRBD2. The V gene end was trimmed by 7 bases and the J gene end by 2 bases; junction bases not matched to a gene: 7. CDR1 and CDR2 from the germline V gene are DFQATT and SNEGSKA (reference sequence). This CDR3 region has 14 residues. The CDR3: CSGRGDYNTGELFF. CDR3 bases: TGCAGTGGAAGAGGGGACTATAACACCGGGGAGCTGTTTTTT.

This clonotype was seen at least ten times. This chain joins TRBV9 and TRBJ2-2; D may be TRBD2 (5 bases). Per germline, CDR1 SGDLS and CDR2 YYNGEE. The CDR3 loop spans 16 amino acids. The ends were cut back, 7 bases at V and 3 bases at J, with 19 bases in the middle. CDR3 amino acids: CASRPLPGNHTGELFF. Written as DNA, the CDR3 is TGTGCCAGCCGCCCTCTACCGGGAAATCACACCGGGGAGCTGTTTTTT.

This clonotype was counted ten times or more. The rearrangement uses TRBV20-1 and TRBJ1-1, with D hard to call. Per the germline V gene, CDR1 is DFQATT and CDR2 is SNEGSKA (reference sequence). Trimming took 0 bases from V and 1 from J, leaving 12 bases between them. There are 15 residues in the CDR3. The chain's CDR3 is CSARDRRHPNTEAFF. CDR3 nucleotide sequence: TGCAGTGCTAGAGATAGGAGGCACCCGAACACTGAAGCTTTCTTT.

This clonotype occurred many times. The chain has TRBV12-3 or TRBV12-4 and TRBJ1-2; D might be TRBD1 (5 bases). The CDR3 is 14 residues long. V lost 6 bases and J 7 bases, leaving 18 bases between the germline ends. The CDR3 region is CASSPGRGEGGYTF. CDR3 in DNA: TGTGCCAGCAGCCCGGGGAGGGGAGAGGGTGGCTACACCTTC.

This clonotype was recorded many times. The chain links TRBV5-1 to TRBJ1-1, with D unclear. The ends were cut back, 3 bases at V and 4 bases at J, with 10 bases in the middle. This CDR3 has 13 residues. The germline V gene encodes CDR1 SGHRS and CDR2 YFSETQ. In DNA, the CDR3 is TGCGCCAGCAGCTGGAGGGAGGGCACTGAAGCTTTCTTT. Amino acids: CASSWREGTEAFF.

This clonotype has ten or more counts. The DNA of the CDR3 is TGTGCCAGCAGCCTAGGCGGGCAGTCAGCTGAAGCTTTCTTT. It encodes CASSLGGQSAEAFF. This chain uses TRBV7-2 with TRBJ1-1; D gene uncertain. The V end was cut by 5 bases, the J end by 6 bases, with 16 bases between. The germline V gene has CDR1 SGHTA and CDR2 FQGNSA. This CDR3 has 14 amino acids.

The table lists this clonotype with many counts. The V call is TRBV27, the J call TRBJ2-7, with 8 bases matching TRBD2. The germline gives CDR1 MNHEY, CDR2 SMNVEV (reference sequence). The CDR3 sequence is 16 residues long. The junction had 10 bases not matched to a gene; V was cut back by 5 bases and J by 1 base. The CDR3 region is CASSESMLAGSYEQYF. Written as DNA, the CDR3 is TGTGCCAGCAGTGAATCCATGTTAGCGGGATCCTACGAGCAGTACTTC.

This clonotype was found many times. This chain joins TRBV11-2 and TRBJ2-6; D not certain. CDR1 is SGHAT and CDR2 is FQNNGV in the germline V gene. The V gene lost 4 bases and the J gene lost 0 bases, with 4 bases spanning the gap. The length of the CDR3 is 14 residues. The CDR3: CASSSVSGANVLTF. The CDR3 nucleotides are TGTGCCAGCAGCTCAGTCTCTGGGGCCAACGTCCTGACTTTC.

This clonotype turned up a few times. The rearrangement links TRBV28 to TRBJ2-3, with TRBD2 identical over 7 bases. This CDR3 region has 16 residues. From germline, CDR1 is MDHEN and CDR2 SYDVKM. V dropped 8 bases and J dropped 1; count of bases not matched to a gene: 12. This CDR3 is CASRREGQRGTDTQYF. DNA for the CDR3: TGTGCCAGCCGAAGGGAGGGGCAGCGGGGCACAGATACGCAGTATTTT.

There are a few counts of this clonotype. The rearrangement links TRBV20-1 to TRBJ2-2; 7 positions agree with TRBD2. Germline V gene data show CDR1 as DFQATT and CDR2 as SNEGSKA (reference sequence). The CDR3 loop spans 17 amino acids. The ends lost 3 bases at V and 0 bases at J; junction bases unmatched: 10. In DNA form, the CDR3 reads TGCAGTGCTAGTCATGGCGGGGGAGGCCCGAACACCGGGGAGCTGTTTTTT. Translation: CSASHGGGGPNTGELFF.

The chain recombines TRBV28 with TRBJ2-5; TRBD2 matches 13 bases. V was clipped by 7 bases and J by 4 bases; unmatched bases: 6. The V gene's germline CDR1 is MDHEN and CDR2 SYDVKM. This CDR3 contains 15 residues. CDR3 DNA sequence: TGTGCCAGCACCGGGACTAGCGGGATAGGAGAGACCCAGTACTTC. Encoded protein: CASTGTSGIGETQYF.

The chain couples TRBV28 to TRBJ1-1; D remains unclear. The CDR3 is made up of 14 amino acids. The V end was cut by 5 bases, the J end by 7 bases, with 17 bases between. Germline V CDR1 and CDR2: MDHEN, SYDVKM. The CDR3 protein is CASSVARHGFEAFF. The CDR3 nucleotides are TGTGCCAGCAGTGTGGCCCGGCACGGGTTTGAAGCTTTCTTT.

This clonotype was counted ten times or more. This rearrangement joins TRBV12-3 or TRBV12-4 to TRBJ2-7; 7 nucleotides agree with TRBD2. The CDR3 has 13 residues. V lost 3 bases to trimming and J lost 3 bases; unmatched junction nucleotides: 2. CDR3 in DNA: TGTGCCAGCAGTTTCAAGCGGGGCTACGAGCAGTACTTC. Protein sequence: CASSFKRGYEQYF.